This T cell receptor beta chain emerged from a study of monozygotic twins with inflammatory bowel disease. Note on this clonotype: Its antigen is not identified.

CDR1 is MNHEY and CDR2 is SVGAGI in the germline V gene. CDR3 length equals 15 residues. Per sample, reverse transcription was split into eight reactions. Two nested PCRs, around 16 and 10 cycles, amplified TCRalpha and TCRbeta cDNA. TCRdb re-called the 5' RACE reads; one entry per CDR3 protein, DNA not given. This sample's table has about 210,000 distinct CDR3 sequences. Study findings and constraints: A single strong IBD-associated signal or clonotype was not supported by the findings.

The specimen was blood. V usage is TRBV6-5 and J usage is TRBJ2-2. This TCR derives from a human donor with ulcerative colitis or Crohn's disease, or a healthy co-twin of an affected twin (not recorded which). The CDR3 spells CASSYAGANTGELFF.